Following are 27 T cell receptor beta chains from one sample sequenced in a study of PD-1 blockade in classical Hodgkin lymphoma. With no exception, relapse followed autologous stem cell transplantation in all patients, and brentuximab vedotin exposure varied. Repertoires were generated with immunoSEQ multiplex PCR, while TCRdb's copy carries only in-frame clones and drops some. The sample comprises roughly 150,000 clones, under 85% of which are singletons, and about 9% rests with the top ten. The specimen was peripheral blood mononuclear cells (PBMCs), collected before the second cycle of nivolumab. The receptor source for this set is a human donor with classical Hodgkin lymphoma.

CDR3 protein: CASSLSLDSGANVLTF. CDR3 DNA sequence: TGTGCCAGCAGCTTAAGTCTTGACTCTGGGGCCAACGTCCTGACTTTC. J is TRBJ2-6 and V is TRBV7-8; D is unresolved. V was clipped by 2 bases and J by 0 bases, with 8 bases between them. Per the germline V gene, CDR1 is SGHVS and CDR2 is FQNEAQ. The CDR3 is made up of 16 amino acids.

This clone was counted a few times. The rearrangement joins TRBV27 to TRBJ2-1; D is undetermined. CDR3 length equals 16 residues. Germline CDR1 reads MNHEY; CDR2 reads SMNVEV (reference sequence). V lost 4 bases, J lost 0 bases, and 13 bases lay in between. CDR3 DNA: TGTGCCAGCAGTTCCCTCCCGCGGAGCTCCTACAATGAGCAGTTCTTC. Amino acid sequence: CASSSLPRSSYNEQFF.

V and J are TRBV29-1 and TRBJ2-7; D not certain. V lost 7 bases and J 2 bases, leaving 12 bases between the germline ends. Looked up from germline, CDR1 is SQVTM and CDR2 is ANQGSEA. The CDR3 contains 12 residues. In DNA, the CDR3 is TGCAGCGCCTACTTTAACACCTACGAGCAGTACTTC. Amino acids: CSAYFNTYEQYF.

CDR3 sequence (DNA): TGTGCCAGCAGTGGGTACACCTACAATGAGCAGTTCTTC. Residues: CASSGYTYNEQFF. The chain employs TRBV2 and TRBJ2-1; D remains unclear. The CDR3 covers 13 residues. V lost 4 bases and J lost 2, with 6 bases in between. CDR1 and CDR2 (germline): SNHLY, FYNNEI.

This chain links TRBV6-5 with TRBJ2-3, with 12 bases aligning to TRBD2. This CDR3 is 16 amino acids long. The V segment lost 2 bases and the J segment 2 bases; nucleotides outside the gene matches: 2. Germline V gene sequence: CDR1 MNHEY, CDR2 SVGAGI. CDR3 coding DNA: TGTGCCAGCAGTTACGGACTAGCGGGAACCACAGATACGCAGTATTTT. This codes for CASSYGLAGTTDTQYF.

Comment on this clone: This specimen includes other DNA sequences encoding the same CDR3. The CDR3: CASSFSGGTDTQYF. The CDR3 nucleotides read TGTGCCAGCAGCTTTAGCGGGGGCACAGATACGCAGTATTTT. The chain couples TRBV7-3 to TRBJ2-3, with TRBD2 identical over 8 bases. V was pared by 3 bases and J by 1 base, with 0 bases of the junction left unmatched. The CDR3 runs to 14 residues. The germline V gene encodes CDR1 SGHTA and CDR2 FQGTGA.

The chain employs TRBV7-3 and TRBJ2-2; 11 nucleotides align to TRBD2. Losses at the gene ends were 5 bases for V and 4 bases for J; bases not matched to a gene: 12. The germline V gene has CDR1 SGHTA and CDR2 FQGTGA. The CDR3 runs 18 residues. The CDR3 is CASSPKWVSGRGTGELFF. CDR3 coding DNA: TGTGCCAGCAGCCCGAAGTGGGTTAGCGGGAGGGGCACCGGGGAGCTGTTTTTT.

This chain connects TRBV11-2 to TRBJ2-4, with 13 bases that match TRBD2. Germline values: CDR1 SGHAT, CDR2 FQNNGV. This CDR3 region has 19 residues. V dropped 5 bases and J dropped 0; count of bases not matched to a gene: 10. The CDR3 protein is CASSQQPGLAGLAKNIQYF. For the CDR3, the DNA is TGTGCCAGCAGCCAACAACCGGGACTAGCGGGGTTAGCCAAAAACATTCAGTACTTC.

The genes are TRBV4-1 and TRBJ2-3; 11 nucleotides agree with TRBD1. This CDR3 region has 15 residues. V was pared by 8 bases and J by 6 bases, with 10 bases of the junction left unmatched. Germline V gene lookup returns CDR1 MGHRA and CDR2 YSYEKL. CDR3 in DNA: TGCGCCAGCTCTCCGGGACAGGGGGGACGGGATACGCAGTATTTT. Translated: CASSPGQGGRDTQYF.

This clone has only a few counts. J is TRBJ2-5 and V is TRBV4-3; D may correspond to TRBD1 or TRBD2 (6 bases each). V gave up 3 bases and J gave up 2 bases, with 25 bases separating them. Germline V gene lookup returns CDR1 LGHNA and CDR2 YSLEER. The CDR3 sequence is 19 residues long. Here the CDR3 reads CASSHTGQPSGLGQETQYF. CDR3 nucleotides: TGCGCCAGCAGCCATACCGGACAGCCCTCGGGACTGGGGCAAGAGACCCAGTACTTC.

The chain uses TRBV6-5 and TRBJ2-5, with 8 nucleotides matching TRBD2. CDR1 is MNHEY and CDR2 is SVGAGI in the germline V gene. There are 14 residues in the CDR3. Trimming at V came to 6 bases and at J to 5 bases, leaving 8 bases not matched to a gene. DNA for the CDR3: TGTGCCAGCAGCTCCCCGGGAGGGACCGAGACCCAGTACTTC. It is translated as CASSSPGGTETQYF.

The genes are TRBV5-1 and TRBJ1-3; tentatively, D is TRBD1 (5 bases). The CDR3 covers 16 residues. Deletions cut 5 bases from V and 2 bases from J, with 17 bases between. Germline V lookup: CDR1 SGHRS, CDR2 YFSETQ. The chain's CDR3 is CASSYGGMAAGNTIYF. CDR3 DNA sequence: TGCGCCAGCAGTTACGGGGGGATGGCGGCTGGAAACACCATATATTTT.

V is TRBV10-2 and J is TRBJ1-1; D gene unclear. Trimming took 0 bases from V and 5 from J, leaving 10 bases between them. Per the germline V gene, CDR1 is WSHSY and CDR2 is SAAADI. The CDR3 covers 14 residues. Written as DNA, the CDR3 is TGCGCCAGCAGTGAGTCTCCCAGAAGGACTGAAGCTTTCTTT. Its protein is CASSESPRRTEAFF.

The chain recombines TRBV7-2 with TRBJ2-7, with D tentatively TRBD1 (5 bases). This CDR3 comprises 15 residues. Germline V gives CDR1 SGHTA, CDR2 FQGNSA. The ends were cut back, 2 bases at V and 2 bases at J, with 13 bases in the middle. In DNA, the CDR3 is TGTGCCAGCAGCTTAATCCGACAGCCCACCTACGAGCAGTACTTC. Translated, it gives CASSLIRQPTYEQYF.

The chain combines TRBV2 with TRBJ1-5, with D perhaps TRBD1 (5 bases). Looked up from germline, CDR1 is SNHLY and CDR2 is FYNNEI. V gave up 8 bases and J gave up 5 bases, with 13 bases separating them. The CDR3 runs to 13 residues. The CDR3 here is CASQQDGDQPQHF. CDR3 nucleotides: TGTGCCAGCCAACAGGATGGGGATCAGCCCCAGCATTTT.

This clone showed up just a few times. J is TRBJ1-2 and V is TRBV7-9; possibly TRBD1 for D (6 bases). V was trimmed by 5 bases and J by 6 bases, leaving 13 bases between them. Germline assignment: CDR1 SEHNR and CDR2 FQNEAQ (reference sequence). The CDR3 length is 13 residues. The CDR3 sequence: CASSPQGRDGYTF. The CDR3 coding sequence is TGTGCCAGCAGCCCACAGGGTAGAGATGGCTACACCTTC.

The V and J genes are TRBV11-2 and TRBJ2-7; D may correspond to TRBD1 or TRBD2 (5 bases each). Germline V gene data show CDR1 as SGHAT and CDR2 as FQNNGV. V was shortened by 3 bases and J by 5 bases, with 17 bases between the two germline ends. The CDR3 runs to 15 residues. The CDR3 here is CASSFGDGRDHEQYF. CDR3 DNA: TGTGCCAGCAGCTTCGGTGACGGAAGGGACCACGAGCAGTACTTC. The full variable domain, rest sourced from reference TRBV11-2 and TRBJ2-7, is EAGVAQSPRYKIIEKRQSVAFWCNPISGHATLYWYQQILGQGPKLLIQFQNNGVVDDSQLPKDRFSAERLKGVDSTLKIQPAKLEDSAVYLCASSFGDGRDHEQYFGPGTRLTVT.

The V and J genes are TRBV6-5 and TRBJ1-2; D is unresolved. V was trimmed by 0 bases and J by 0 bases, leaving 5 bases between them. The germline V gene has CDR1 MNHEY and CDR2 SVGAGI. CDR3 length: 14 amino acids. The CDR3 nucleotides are TGTGCCAGCAGTTACTCGTTAGCTAACTATGGCTACACCTTC. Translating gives CASSYSLANYGYTF.

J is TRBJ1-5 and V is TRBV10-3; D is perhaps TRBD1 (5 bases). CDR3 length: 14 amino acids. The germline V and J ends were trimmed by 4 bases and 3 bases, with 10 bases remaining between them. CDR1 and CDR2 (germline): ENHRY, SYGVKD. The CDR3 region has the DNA TGTGCCATCAGTGCCCTGGGGGACAATCAGCCCCAGCATTTT. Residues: CAISALGDNQPQHF.

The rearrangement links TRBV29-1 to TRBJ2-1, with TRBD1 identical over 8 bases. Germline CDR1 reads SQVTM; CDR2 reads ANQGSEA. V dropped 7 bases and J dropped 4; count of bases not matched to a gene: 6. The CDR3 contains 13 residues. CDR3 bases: TGCAGCGCCCGGGACAGGATATACAATGAGCAGTTCTTC. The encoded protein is CSARDRIYNEQFF.

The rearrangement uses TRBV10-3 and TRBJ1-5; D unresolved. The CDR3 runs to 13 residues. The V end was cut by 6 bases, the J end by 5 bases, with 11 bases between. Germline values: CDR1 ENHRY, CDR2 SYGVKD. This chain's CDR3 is CAISASRDQPQHF. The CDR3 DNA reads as TGTGCCATCAGCGCCAGTCGGGATCAGCCCCAGCATTTT.

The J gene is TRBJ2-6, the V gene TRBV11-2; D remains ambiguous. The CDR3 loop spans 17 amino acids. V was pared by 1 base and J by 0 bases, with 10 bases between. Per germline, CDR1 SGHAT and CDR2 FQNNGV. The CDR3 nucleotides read TGTGCCAGCAGCTTAGGGCGGCTCGGCTCTGGGGCCAACGTCCTGACTTTC. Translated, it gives CASSLGRLGSGANVLTF.

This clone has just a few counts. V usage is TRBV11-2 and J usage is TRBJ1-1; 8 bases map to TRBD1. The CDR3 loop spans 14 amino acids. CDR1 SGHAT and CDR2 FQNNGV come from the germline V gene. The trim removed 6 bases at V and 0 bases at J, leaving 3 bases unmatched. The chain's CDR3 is CASRDRDMNTEAFF. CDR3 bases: TGTGCCAGCAGGGACAGGGACATGAACACTGAAGCTTTCTTT.

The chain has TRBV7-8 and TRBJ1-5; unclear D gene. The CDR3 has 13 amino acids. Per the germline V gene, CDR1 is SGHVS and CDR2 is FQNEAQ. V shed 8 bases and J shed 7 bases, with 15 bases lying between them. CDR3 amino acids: CASCRGLGQPQHF. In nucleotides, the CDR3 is TGTGCCAGCTGTCGGGGTCTGGGCCAGCCCCAGCATTTT. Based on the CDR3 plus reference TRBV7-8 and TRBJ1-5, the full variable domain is GAGVSQSPRYKVAKRGQDVALRCDPISGHVSLFWYQQALGQGPEFLTYFQNEAQLDKSGLPSDRFFAERPEGSVSTLKIQRTQQEDSAVYLCASCRGLGQPQHFGDGTRLSIL.

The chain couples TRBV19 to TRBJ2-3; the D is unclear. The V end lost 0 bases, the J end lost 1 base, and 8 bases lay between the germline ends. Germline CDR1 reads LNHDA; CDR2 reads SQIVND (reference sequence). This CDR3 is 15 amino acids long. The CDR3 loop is CASSIDRARTDTQYF. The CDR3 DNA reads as TGTGCCAGTAGTATAGATAGGGCACGCACAGATACGCAGTATTTT.

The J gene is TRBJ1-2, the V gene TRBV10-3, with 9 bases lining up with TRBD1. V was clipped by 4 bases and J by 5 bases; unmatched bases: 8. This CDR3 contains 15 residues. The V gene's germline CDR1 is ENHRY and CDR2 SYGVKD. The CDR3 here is CAISAAGQGIYGYTF. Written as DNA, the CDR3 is TGTGCCATCAGTGCAGCGGGACAGGGCATTTATGGCTACACCTTC.

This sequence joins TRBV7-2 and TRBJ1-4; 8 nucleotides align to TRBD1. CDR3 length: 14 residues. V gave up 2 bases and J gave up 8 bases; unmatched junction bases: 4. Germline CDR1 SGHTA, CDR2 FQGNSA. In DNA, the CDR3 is TGTGCCAGCAGCTTACGACAGGGGAGGGAAAAACTGTTTTTT. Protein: CASSLRQGREKLFF.